A single sample gave rise to the 4 T cell receptor beta chains below, sequenced in a study of cytomegalovirus exposure and HLA in healthy donors. The PCR was carried out with 60 Vbeta primers and 13 Jbeta primers. Using immunoSEQ multiplex PCR, the repertoire was profiled, and TCRdb retains in-frame clones only, with some absent. This repertoire includes 50,000 to 70,000 clones. The specimen sequenced was PBMCs. These receptor sequences come from a man aged 45-65 years in good health and CMV-seropositive.

The J gene is TRBJ1-5, the V gene TRBV23-1, with D tentatively TRBD1 (6 bases). TRBV23-1 is treated as an ORF (open reading frame) with a function not yet certain. V was pared by 8 bases and J by 0 bases, with 11 bases between. The CDR3 loop spans 14 amino acids. CDR3 sequence: CASPQGPSNQPQHF. Written as DNA, the CDR3 is TGCGCCAGCCCTCAGGGGCCTAGCAATCAGCCCCAGCATTTT.

The chain has TRBV19 and TRBJ1-1; possible D gene TRBD1, 5 bases. The length of the CDR3 is 16 residues. In germline, CDR1 is LNHDA, CDR2 SQIVND (reference sequence). V was shortened by 6 bases and J by 0 bases, with 17 bases between the two germline ends. The CDR3 DNA reads TGTGCCAGTAGATTTCCCGGGGGGGGTTTGAACACTGAAGCTTTCTTT. Its protein product is CASRFPGGGLNTEAFF.

The chain links TRBV28 to TRBJ2-7; 8 positions match TRBD1. The J segment lost 3 bases and the V segment lost 6 bases, leaving 7 bases of the junction unmatched. The CDR3 is made up of 14 amino acids. CDR1 is MDHEN, CDR2 SYDVKM, per germline. The CDR3 DNA follows: TGTGCCAGCAGCCCGACAGGGGTCTACTACGAGCAGTACTTC. It yields the protein CASSPTGVYYEQYF.

The V gene is TRBV10-3, the J gene TRBJ2-4; TRBD1 might be the D (6 bases). This CDR3 comprises 14 residues. The germline V gene has CDR1 ENHRY and CDR2 SYGVKD. V was shortened by 6 bases and J by 1 base, with 10 bases between the two germline ends. The CDR3 coding sequence is TGTGCCATCAGGGGGGACACTGCCAAAAACATTCAGTACTTC. Protein product: CAIRGDTAKNIQYF.